Presented here are 30 T cell receptor beta chains from one specimen sequenced in a study of T-cell memory formation after mild COVID-19. TCRdb independently ran MiXCR on the 5' RACE reads; one entry per CDR3 protein. The sample has 400,000 to 500,000 distinct CDR3 sequences, 24% seen once. Sequences were obtained from PBMCs or a T cell subset sorted from them (not recorded which). The source of these receptors is an adult woman who had mild COVID-19 (a few samples of this study predate the infection). Cell type and time point are not known.

This rearrangement joins TRBV23-1 to TRBJ2-7; possibly TRBD1 for D (6 bases). TRBV23-1 is reported as an ORF; its role is uncertain. The CDR3 sequence is 16 residues long. The germline V and J ends were trimmed by 7 bases and 2 bases, with 21 bases remaining between them. The CDR3: CASIQRSGQGPYEQYF. CDR3 coding DNA: TGCGCCAGCATCCAAAGGTCGGGACAAGGGCCCTACGAGCAGTACTTC.

The chain combines TRBV3-1 with TRBJ2-7; perhaps TRBD1 as D (6 bases). This CDR3 is 14 amino acids long. The V gene's germline CDR1 is LGHDT and CDR2 YNNKEL (reference sequence). Trimming shortened V by 4 bases and J by 2 bases, and 12 bases separated the two germline ends. The CDR3 nucleotides are TGTGCCAGCAGCCCAGGGGCAGCTACCTACGAGCAGTACTTC. The encoded protein is CASSPGAATYEQYF.

This clonotype was observed a few times. This CDR3 reads CSVRGRLNTEAFF. In nucleotides, the CDR3 is TGCAGCGTTCGTGGACGATTGAACACTGAAGCTTTCTTT. The chain recombines TRBV29-1 with TRBJ1-1; the D is unclear. Germline lookup yields CDR1 SQVTM and CDR2 ANQGSEA. The V gene lost 5 bases and the J gene lost 0 bases, with 10 bases spanning the gap. The CDR3 extends over 13 amino acids.

This clonotype was seen a few times. The CDR3: CASSGQGSSNQPQHF. In DNA, the CDR3 is TGTGCCAGCAGTGGTCAGGGTAGCAGCAATCAGCCCCAGCATTTT. This chain joins TRBV12-3 or TRBV12-4 and TRBJ1-5; D is possibly TRBD1 (5 bases). The CDR3 extends over 15 amino acids. V shed 5 bases and J shed 1 base, with 12 bases lying between them.

This chain links TRBV6-4 with TRBJ2-1; D may match TRBD1 or TRBD2 (5 bases each). This CDR3 spans 15 amino acids. CDR1 and CDR2 from the germline V gene are MRHNA and SNTAGT. The V end was cut by 8 bases, the J end by 0 bases, with 14 bases between. The DNA of the CDR3 is TGTGCCAGCGCAACTGAGGGGTTCTCCTACAATGAGCAGTTCTTC. This codes for CASATEGFSYNEQFF.

As DNA, the CDR3 is TGTGCCAGCAGCAGACGGCAGGGGAGCAATCAGCCCCAGCATTTT. Amino acid sequence: CASSRRQGSNQPQHF. V and J are TRBV6-2 or TRBV6-3 and TRBJ1-5; TRBD1 is a possible D gene (6 bases). The CDR3 totals 15 residues. V was clipped by 6 bases and J by 1 base, with 13 bases between them. Germline-derived CDR1 and CDR2 are MNHEY and SVGEGT.

In its sample, this clonotype was seen a few times. The rearrangement links TRBV4-2 to TRBJ2-7, with D perhaps TRBD1 (5 bases). V shed 0 bases and J shed 3 bases, with 15 bases lying between them. Per germline, CDR1 LGHNA and CDR2 YNFKEQ. CDR3 length: 16 residues. The CDR3 nucleotides read TGTGCCAGCAGCCAAGATACAGTAGGGGTTCACTACGAGCAGTACTTC. It encodes CASSQDTVGVHYEQYF.

The chain couples TRBV10-3 to TRBJ2-7, with unresolved D. The CDR3 contains 12 residues. Germline V gene sequence: CDR1 ENHRY, CDR2 SYGVKD. Trimming took off 4 bases at V and 1 base at J, with 5 bases between the two ends. CDR3 residues: CAISVESYEQYF. The CDR3 nucleotides read TGTGCCATCAGTGTAGAATCCTACGAGCAGTACTTC.

This clonotype was observed at least ten times. The CDR3 DNA follows: TGTGCCAGCAGCTTAGGAGGGGCGGGCACAGATACGCAGTATTTT. Protein product: CASSLGGAGTDTQYF. The chain combines TRBV7-2 with TRBJ2-3; D is tentatively TRBD1 or TRBD2 (5 bases each). Between the trimmed V and J ends, which lost 1 base and 1 base, there was a span of 9 bases. The germline gives CDR1 SGHTA, CDR2 FQGNSA. CDR3 size: 15 residues. The variable domain in full, with the rest retrieved from reference TRBV7-2 and TRBJ2-3, is GAGVSQSPSNKVTEKGKDVELRCDPISGHTALYWYRQSLGQGLEFLIYFQGNSAPDKSGLPSDRFSAERTGGSVSTLTIQRTQQEDSAVYLCASSLGGAGTDTQYFGPGTRLTVL.

The rearrangement joins TRBV7-2 to TRBJ1-2; TRBD1 matches at 9 bases. The CDR3 runs 15 residues. Germline CDR1 and CDR2: SGHTA and FQGNSA. Trimming took 5 bases from V and 2 from J; bases not matched to a gene: 6. The chain's CDR3 is CASSVQGASNYGYTF. CDR3 coding DNA: TGTGCCAGCAGCGTACAGGGGGCGTCGAACTATGGCTACACCTTC.

This clonotype was detected many times. This chain uses TRBV20-1 with TRBJ2-7; TRBD1 or TRBD2 may be the D gene (6 bases each). The CDR3 consists of 16 residues. CDR1 is DFQATT, CDR2 SNEGSKA, per germline (reference sequence). Trimming shortened V by 0 bases and J by 2 bases, and 17 bases separated the two germline ends. As DNA, the CDR3 is TGCAGTGCTAGAGATGGGGGCGGGACGGAGGCCTACGAGCAGTACTTC. Amino acids: CSARDGGGTEAYEQYF.

This clonotype has just a few counts. V usage is TRBV30 and J usage is TRBJ1-4; D is unclear. This CDR3 contains 13 residues. V was trimmed by 2 bases and J by 8 bases, leaving 12 bases between them. The germline V gene has CDR1 GTSNPN and CDR2 SVGIG (reference sequence). The CDR3 region is CAWSSVSGEKLFF. The CDR3 DNA sequence: TGTGCCTGGAGTAGCGTCAGCGGGGAAAAACTGTTTTTT.

This clonotype was counted between two and nine times. The chain couples TRBV12-3 or TRBV12-4 to TRBJ1-5; no clear D gene. The CDR3 totals 14 residues. The V gene lost 6 bases and the J gene lost 7 bases, with 16 bases spanning the gap. The CDR3 DNA reads TGTGCCAGCAGCTCCGGGGTGGCGGGACAGCCCCAGCATTTT. It translates to CASSSGVAGQPQHF.

This rearrangement joins TRBV6-6 to TRBJ1-1, with unresolved D. V lost 8 bases to trimming and J lost 6 bases, with 28 bases between them. The germline gives CDR1 MNHNY, CDR2 SVGAGI (reference sequence). There are 17 residues in the CDR3. The CDR3 region is CASFSGRAAVTLAEAFF. The CDR3 region has the DNA TGTGCCAGCTTTTCGGGCCGTGCGGCCGTAACACTCGCTGAAGCTTTCTTT.

The table lists this clonotype with a few counts. The V and J genes are TRBV7-2 and TRBJ1-1; 10 bases align to TRBD1. The CDR3 runs to 16 residues. Germline values: CDR1 SGHTA, CDR2 FQGNSA. The J segment lost 1 base and the V segment lost 4 bases, leaving 6 bases of the junction unmatched. The CDR3 region is CASSSTGTGANTEAFF. The CDR3 coding sequence is TGTGCCAGCAGCTCTACCGGGACAGGGGCGAACACTGAAGCTTTCTTT.

The chain has TRBV24-1 and TRBJ1-1; no clear D gene. Trimming removed 3 bases from V and 5 bases from J, with 9 bases in between. Germline V CDR1 and CDR2: KGHDR, SFDVKD. The CDR3 length is 13 residues. CDR3 loop: CATSDRERTEAFF. DNA of the CDR3: TGTGCCACCAGTGATCGGGAGAGGACTGAAGCTTTCTTT.

This clonotype has just a few counts. The CDR3 protein is CASSLGARVSGNEQFF. The CDR3 region has the DNA TGTGCCAGCAGCTTAGGAGCCAGGGTTTCGGGCAATGAGCAGTTCTTC. The chain has TRBV7-9 and TRBJ2-1; tentatively, D is TRBD1 (5 bases). The germline V and J ends were trimmed by 1 base and 6 bases, with 16 bases remaining between them. The germline V gene encodes CDR1 SEHNR and CDR2 FQNEAQ (reference sequence). CDR3 length: 16 residues.

The chain couples TRBV18 to TRBJ2-1, with TRBD1 identical over 7 bases. This CDR3 region has 14 residues. The V gene end was trimmed by 3 bases and the J gene end by 7 bases; junction bases not matched to a gene: 6. CDR1 and CDR2 from the germline V gene are KGHSH and LQKENI. CDR3 sequence: CASSPGTRGNEQFF. The CDR3 coding sequence is TGTGCCAGCTCACCCGGGACCAGGGGGAATGAGCAGTTCTTC.

This clonotype was seen many times. The chain carries TRBV24-1 and TRBJ2-1, with D possibly being TRBD2 (7 bases). The CDR3 spans 16 residues. Germline CDR1 reads KGHDR; CDR2 reads SFDVKD. The V end was cut by 3 bases, the J end by 0 bases, with 11 bases between. The CDR3 bases are TGTGCCACCAGTGATAGGGAGGGGGGCTCCTACAATGAGCAGTTCTTC. Amino acids: CATSDREGGSYNEQFF.

This clonotype was observed a handful of times. The chain couples TRBV20-1 to TRBJ2-2; 9 positions match TRBD2. The germline CDR1 and CDR2 sequences are DFQATT and SNEGSKA (reference sequence). CDR3 length: 15 amino acids. J lost 4 bases, V lost 2 bases, and 5 bases had no gene match. The CDR3 DNA is TGCAGTGCTAGATTAGCGGGAGAGAGCACCGGGGAGCTGTTTTTT. This translates into CSARLAGESTGELFF.

The DNA of the CDR3 is TGCAGTGCTAGAGGCGACAGGGAGTATCAGCCCCAGCATTTT. Its translation is CSARGDREYQPQHF. This chain links TRBV20-1 with TRBJ1-5, with 7 positions matching TRBD1. J gave up 5 bases and V 1 base, and 5 bases lay outside the gene matches. Germline V gene lookup returns CDR1 DFQATT and CDR2 SNEGSKA (reference sequence). CDR3 length equals 14 residues.

V usage is TRBV5-1 and J usage is TRBJ1-5, with 7 positions matching TRBD1. V dropped 4 bases and J dropped 4; count of bases not matched to a gene: 5. The CDR3 sequence is 14 residues long. CDR1 is SGHRS, CDR2 YFSETQ, per germline. The CDR3 DNA reads TGCGCCAGCAGCCACCAACAGGGGAATCAGCCCCAGCATTTT. Its translation is CASSHQQGNQPQHF.

This chain links TRBV30 with TRBJ2-7, with D unclear. V was cut by 0 bases and J by 6 bases, with 6 bases left in between. Germline assignment: CDR1 GTSNPN and CDR2 SVGIG (reference sequence). The CDR3 is made up of 11 amino acids. The CDR3 is CAWSVSGEQYF. The CDR3, as DNA: TGTGCCTGGAGTGTATCTGGCGAGCAGTACTTC.

The V and J genes are TRBV10-3 and TRBJ1-6, with a possible D match to TRBD1 (5 bases). CDR3 length: 12 amino acids. CDR1 is ENHRY and CDR2 is SYGVKD in the germline V gene. The V and J ends lost 6 bases and 8 bases respectively, with 8 bases between them. CDR3 protein: CAIRGPDSPLHF. The CDR3 nucleotides read TGTGCCATCAGGGGACCCGATTCACCCCTCCACTTT.

This clonotype was detected a few times. V and J are TRBV29-1 and TRBJ1-2; 8 bases fit TRBD1. This CDR3 is built from 13 residues. J gave up 4 bases and V 5 bases, and 6 bases lay outside the gene matches. The germline CDR1 and CDR2 sequences are SQVTM and ANQGSEA. The CDR3 DNA reads as TGCAGCGTTATCAGGGGGCAAGGCTATGGCTACACCTTC. Translation: CSVIRGQGYGYTF.

The gene calls are TRBV5-4 and TRBJ1-6; D gene uncertain. CDR1 and CDR2 from the germline V gene are SGHNT and YYREEE (reference sequence). This CDR3 is 14 amino acids long. V lost 1 base, J lost 7 bases, and 9 bases lay in between. The CDR3 spells CASSLIGRNSPLHF. The CDR3 DNA reads as TGTGCCAGCAGCTTGATTGGCAGAAATTCACCCCTCCACTTT.

The V call is TRBV4-3, the J call TRBJ2-1; D possibly corresponds to TRBD2 (5 bases). Trimming removed 1 base from V and 0 bases from J, with 13 bases in between. In germline, CDR1 is LGHNA, CDR2 YSLEER. CDR3 length: 17 residues. CDR3 coding DNA: TGCGCCAGCAGCCAAGTTGGAGGCGGAAGCTCCTACAATGAGCAGTTCTTC. Its translation is CASSQVGGGSSYNEQFF.

The chain is built from TRBV5-6 and TRBJ2-2, with D perhaps matching TRBD2 (6 bases). Germline CDR1 and CDR2: SGHDT and YYEEEE. The CDR3 runs to 16 residues. With 6 bases removed from V and 1 base from J, the gap between germline ends came to 16 bases. The CDR3 here is CASNPRSSVNTGELFF. The CDR3 DNA follows: TGTGCCAGCAACCCGAGGTCTAGCGTGAACACCGGGGAGCTGTTTTTT.

This rearrangement joins TRBV29-1 to TRBJ1-2; 8 bases match TRBD1. Germline V lookup: CDR1 SQVTM, CDR2 ANQGSEA. CDR3 size: 12 residues. V lost 6 bases and J lost 2; bases outside the gene matches: 2. CDR3 amino acids: CSVGQGNYGYTF. The DNA for the CDR3 is TGCAGCGTAGGACAGGGCAACTATGGCTACACCTTC.

The table lists this clonotype with many counts. The chain links TRBV7-2 to TRBJ2-1, with D perhaps being TRBD1 or TRBD2 (5 bases each). V was pared by 5 bases and J by 5 bases, with 10 bases between. The CDR3 loop spans 13 amino acids. The germline gives CDR1 SGHTA, CDR2 FQGNSA. This CDR3 reads CASSPGPNNEQFF. The CDR3 DNA sequence: TGTGCCAGCAGCCCGGGACCGAACAATGAGCAGTTCTTC.